Each of the 31 T cell receptor beta chains below was sequenced from the same sample in a study of spatial heterogeneity in lung cancer. Indicated time point: sample taken at primary tumor resection. Researchers sequenced whole RNA taken from tumor, nontumor lung or frozen PBMC without sorting. TCRdb reprocessed the 5' RACE reads with MiXCR, giving one entry per CDR3 protein. The sample lists 50,000 or so distinct CDR3 sequences; approximately 12% were seen once. The starting material was PBMCs, obtained at surgery. All receptors derive from a female donor with early-stage non-small cell lung cancer.

This clonotype has more than one count but fewer than ten. J is TRBJ1-2 and V is TRBV14; D is ambiguous. Germline assignment: CDR1 SGHDN and CDR2 FVKESK. V was shortened by 4 bases and J by 3 bases, with 12 bases between the two germline ends. There are 14 residues in the CDR3. The CDR3 sequence: CASSRARGDYGYTF. The CDR3 region has the DNA TGTGCCAGCAGCCGGGCCCGAGGCGACTATGGCTACACCTTC.

This clonotype has ten or more counts. This chain joins TRBV7-9 and TRBJ2-3; D uncertain. Germline CDR1 SEHNR, CDR2 FQNEAQ (reference sequence). Trimming stripped 1 base from V and 5 bases from J, with 16 bases between. The CDR3 has 16 residues. CDR3 coding DNA: TGTGCCAGCAGCTTAGTCCAAGACAACCGAGAAGATACGCAGTATTTT. It translates to CASSLVQDNREDTQYF.

The chain couples TRBV6-2 or TRBV6-3 to TRBJ1-2, with D uncertain. Trimming pared 6 bases from V and 0 bases from J, leaving 14 bases between. Germline CDR1 and CDR2: MNHEY and SVGEGT. This CDR3 contains 15 residues. The CDR3 bases are TGTGCCAGCAGCCTCCCGGCGGGAGCTAACTATGGCTACACCTTC. This translates into CASSLPAGANYGYTF.

The chain is built from TRBV6-2 or TRBV6-3 and TRBJ1-5; 9 bases are a match to TRBD1. The germline V gene encodes CDR1 MNHEY and CDR2 SVGEGT. The CDR3 loop spans 16 amino acids. V shed 6 bases, J shed 4 bases, and the junction held 10 bases outside the gene matches. CDR3: CASRPPPGQGNQPQHF. In nucleotides, the CDR3 is TGTGCCAGCAGGCCTCCTCCGGGACAGGGTAATCAGCCCCAGCATTTT.

J is TRBJ2-7 and V is TRBV5-6, with a possible D match to TRBD1 (5 bases). Germline assignment: CDR1 SGHDT and CDR2 YYEEEE. V was pared by 2 bases and J by 4 bases, with 7 bases between. This CDR3 has 12 residues. DNA of the CDR3: TGTGCCAGCAGCTTACAGGAATACGAGCAGTACTTC. Residues: CASSLQEYEQYF.

This clonotype was seen repeatedly, ten times or more. The chain employs TRBV7-2 and TRBJ2-3; D ambiguous. V was shortened by 3 bases and J by 0 bases, with 4 bases between the two germline ends. The CDR3 runs 13 residues. Germline values: CDR1 SGHTA, CDR2 FQGNSA. CDR3 protein: CASSLGSTDTQYF. The CDR3 DNA follows: TGTGCCAGCAGCTTGGGGAGCACAGATACGCAGTATTTT.

This clonotype was recorded at least ten times. The chain recombines TRBV30 with TRBJ1-1; TRBD1 is a possible D gene (6 bases). The CDR3 spans 15 residues. V lost 5 bases and J lost 2, with 18 bases in between. Germline assignment: CDR1 GTSNPN and CDR2 SVGIG (reference sequence). CDR3 sequence (DNA): TGTGCCTGGCGGGGAACGAACAGGGTTAACACTGAAGCTTTCTTT. Translating it yields CAWRGTNRVNTEAFF.

This clonotype has a count of ten or more. The chain is built from TRBV20-1 and TRBJ2-7, with a tentative D call TRBD2 (6 bases). The CDR3 is 14 amino acids. V was pared by 1 base and J by 3 bases, with 13 bases between. Germline assignment: CDR1 DFQATT and CDR2 SNEGSKA (reference sequence). The CDR3 here is CSARVGGAIYEQYF. The CDR3 DNA sequence: TGCAGTGCTAGAGTCGGCGGGGCCATCTACGAGCAGTACTTC.

V is TRBV27 and J is TRBJ1-6; 8 bases fit TRBD1. V gave up 6 bases and J gave up 11 bases; unmatched junction bases: 6. The CDR3 totals 13 residues. Looked up from germline, CDR1 is MNHEY and CDR2 is SMNVEV (reference sequence). Here the CDR3 DNA reads TGTGCCAGCAGAGGACAGGGCTTAACACCCCTCCACTTT. This sequence encodes CASRGQGLTPLHF.

This chain uses TRBV12-5 with TRBJ2-5; D unclear. The V gene's germline CDR1 is LGHNT and CDR2 FRNRAP. The CDR3 is 12 amino acids. Between the trimmed V and J ends, which lost 2 bases and 4 bases, there was a span of 5 bases. CDR3 in amino acids: CASGLIPETQYF. The CDR3 region has the DNA TGTGCTAGTGGTTTGATCCCAGAGACCCAGTACTTC.

This clonotype was seen many times. J is TRBJ2-7 and V is TRBV28, with D tentatively TRBD1 or TRBD2 (6 bases each). The CDR3 runs to 12 residues. Trimming left V 4 bases short and J 10 bases short, with 14 bases between. From germline, CDR1 is MDHEN and CDR2 SYDVKM. The CDR3 loop reads CASSYSEGDQYF. For the CDR3, the DNA is TGTGCCAGCAGTTATTCGGAGGGGGACCAGTACTTC.

V and J are TRBV7-8 and TRBJ2-5; 10 positions match TRBD2. The CDR3 spans 17 residues. The germline CDR1 and CDR2 sequences are SGHVS and FQNEAQ. The junction had 15 bases not matched to a gene; V was cut back by 4 bases and J by 7 bases. CDR3 amino acids: CASSSGSSGGLGWTQYF. The CDR3 DNA reads TGTGCCAGCAGCTCAGGGTCTAGCGGGGGACTCGGGTGGACCCAGTACTTC.

In its sample, this clonotype was seen a few times. This chain links TRBV7-6 with TRBJ2-7; D is unclear. The CDR3 has 14 amino acids. Germline V CDR1 and CDR2: SGHVS, FNYEAQ. Trimming shortened V by 0 bases and J by 0 bases, and 6 bases separated the two germline ends. The CDR3 reads CASSLAANSYEQYF. CDR3 nucleotide sequence: TGTGCCAGCAGCTTAGCGGCTAACTCCTACGAGCAGTACTTC. Combining the CDR3 with reference TRBV7-6 and TRBJ2-7 gives the whole variable domain GAGVSQSPRYKVTKRGQDVALRCDPISGHVSLYWYRQALGQGPEFLTYFNYEAQQDKSGLPNDRFSAERPEGSISTLTIQRTEQRDSAMYRCASSLAANSYEQYFGPGTRLTVT.

The V call is TRBV29-1, the J call TRBJ2-2; D might be TRBD1 or TRBD2, each matching 5 bases. CDR3 length: 15 residues. The V and J ends lost 6 bases and 6 bases respectively, with 20 bases between them. The germline CDR1 and CDR2 sequences are SQVTM and ANQGSEA. CDR3 protein: CSVTGTIGPAGELFF. The CDR3 DNA reads as TGCAGCGTCACCGGGACCATAGGTCCAGCCGGGGAGCTGTTTTTT.

The chain employs TRBV5-1 and TRBJ1-5; D is undetermined. This CDR3 contains 14 residues. Deletions cut 4 bases from V and 8 bases from J, with 16 bases between. Germline CDR1 is SGHRS and CDR2 is YFSETQ. The CDR3 loop reads CASSPGRSREPQHF. The CDR3 DNA follows: TGCGCCAGCAGCCCAGGACGGAGTAGGGAGCCCCAGCATTTT.

The chain has TRBV20-1 and TRBJ2-7; TRBD2 might be the D (5 bases). Looked up from germline, CDR1 is DFQATT and CDR2 is SNEGSKA (reference sequence). Between the trimmed V and J ends, which lost 3 bases and 5 bases, there was a span of 14 bases. This CDR3 is 13 amino acids long. This CDR3 is CSASSLLGHEQYF. The CDR3 nucleotides are TGCAGTGCTAGCTCCCTACTAGGGCACGAGCAGTACTTC.

The genes are TRBV4-2 and TRBJ2-2; 9 bases are shared with TRBD2. Per germline, CDR1 LGHNA and CDR2 YNFKEQ. V dropped 1 base and J dropped 1; count of bases not matched to a gene: 7. CDR3 length: 18 amino acids. This CDR3 is CASSQALKAGGNTGELFF. The CDR3 DNA is TGTGCCAGCAGCCAAGCCCTCAAAGCGGGGGGGAACACCGGGGAGCTGTTTTTT.

The chain carries TRBV28 and TRBJ1-1; D unclear. Germline lookup yields CDR1 MDHEN and CDR2 SYDVKM. There are 13 residues in the CDR3. Trimming removed 2 bases at V and 2 bases at J, with 6 bases between. CDR3 in DNA: TGTGCCAGCAGTTTAAACCACAACACTGAAGCTTTCTTT. Residues: CASSLNHNTEAFF.

J is TRBJ1-2 and V is TRBV3-1, with 11 nucleotides matching TRBD1. CDR1 is LGHDT and CDR2 is YNNKEL in the germline V gene (reference sequence). V shed 3 bases, J shed 7 bases, and the junction held 7 bases outside the gene matches. The CDR3 length is 15 residues. CDR3 residues: CASSQLGQGAGGYTF. CDR3 coding DNA: TGTGCCAGCAGCCAGCTCGGACAGGGGGCTGGTGGCTACACCTTC. Complete variable domain (other parts from reference TRBV3-1 and TRBJ1-2): DTAVSQTPKYLVTQMGNDKSIKCEQNLGHDTMYWYKQDSKKFLKIMFSYNNKELIINETVPNRFSPKSPDKAHLNLHINSLELGDSAVYFCASSQLGQGAGGYTFGSGTRLTVV.

This chain uses TRBV27 with TRBJ2-1; 11 bases agree with TRBD2. The CDR3 length is 14 residues. Unmatched junction bases numbered 4, after V lost 7 bases and J lost 5 bases. Per germline, CDR1 MNHEY and CDR2 SMNVEV (reference sequence). This CDR3 reads CASKGLAEHNEQFF. In DNA, the CDR3 is TGTGCCAGCAAGGGACTAGCGGAGCACAATGAGCAGTTCTTC.

This clonotype was recorded many times. The J gene is TRBJ2-7, the V gene TRBV12-3 or TRBV12-4; 7 bases agree with TRBD2. This CDR3 spans 15 amino acids. V shed 3 bases, J shed 1 base, and the junction held 6 bases outside the gene matches. The CDR3 here is CASSFWSAGSYEQYF. The CDR3 DNA is TGTGCCAGCAGTTTCTGGTCAGCGGGGTCCTACGAGCAGTACTTC.

Many counts were recorded for this clonotype. V usage is TRBV27 and J usage is TRBJ2-1; 8 bases match TRBD2. V was clipped by 5 bases and J by 9 bases; unmatched bases: 12. This CDR3 contains 15 residues. CDR1 is MNHEY, CDR2 SMNVEV, per germline (reference sequence). CDR3 coding DNA: TGTGCCAGCAGTGGCGGAGGGCGGGGGACTAGTGAGCAGTTCTTC. Encoded protein: CASSGGGRGTSEQFF.

This clonotype was observed a few times. The rearrangement joins TRBV14 to TRBJ2-7, with D uncertain. The CDR3 consists of 14 residues. Trimming took off 1 base at V and 2 bases at J, with 9 bases between the two ends. Germline V gives CDR1 SGHDN, CDR2 FVKESK. CDR3 in amino acids: CASSQVPGTYEQYF. DNA for the CDR3: TGTGCCAGCAGCCAAGTTCCAGGTACCTACGAGCAGTACTTC.

The genes are TRBV20-1 and TRBJ2-7; D is unresolved. CDR3 length: 11 amino acids. In germline, CDR1 is DFQATT, CDR2 SNEGSKA (reference sequence). Trimming stripped 1 base from V and 5 bases from J, with 6 bases between. The CDR3 DNA follows: TGCAGTGCTAGAGGGGCGGACGAGCAGTACTTC. This encodes CSARGADEQYF.

The sample holds a few counts of this clonotype. V gene TRBV20-1 combines with J gene TRBJ1-1, with TRBD1 matching over 7 bases. The CDR3 loop spans 13 amino acids. Germline trimming cut 6 bases from V and 4 bases from J; bases unmatched to any gene: 8. Germline V gene sequence: CDR1 DFQATT, CDR2 SNEGSKA (reference sequence). The CDR3 reads CSAISGGLTEAFF. CDR3 sequence (DNA): TGCAGTGCAATATCAGGGGGGCTCACTGAAGCTTTCTTT.

This clonotype turned up a few times. The chain employs TRBV28 and TRBJ2-2; 9 bases are a match to TRBD1. The J segment lost 5 bases and the V segment lost 8 bases, leaving 6 bases of the junction unmatched. In germline, CDR1 is MDHEN, CDR2 SYDVKM. This CDR3 spans 14 amino acids. CDR3: CASGTGSVTGELFF. The CDR3 DNA sequence: TGTGCCAGCGGGACAGGGTCGGTAACCGGGGAGCTGTTTTTT. The complete variable domain, with remaining parts taken from reference TRBV28 and TRBJ2-2, reads DVKVTQSSRYLVKRTGEKVFLECVQDMDHENMFWYRQDPGLGLRLIYFSYDVKMKEKGDIPEGYSVSREKKERFSLILESASTNQTSMYLCASGTGSVTGELFFGEGSRLTVL.

At least ten counts were recorded for this clonotype. V gene TRBV25-1 combines with J gene TRBJ2-2, with D perhaps TRBD1 (6 bases). Germline lookup yields CDR1 MGHDK and CDR2 SYGVNS. CDR3 length equals 15 residues. V was trimmed by 5 bases and J by 6 bases, leaving 16 bases between them. CDR3 region: CASSQQNRASGELFF. The CDR3 DNA is TGTGCCAGCAGTCAACAAAACAGGGCGTCCGGGGAGCTGTTTTTT.

V usage is TRBV7-6 and J usage is TRBJ2-7; the D gene is possibly TRBD2 (5 bases). Trimming pared 3 bases from V and 1 base from J, leaving 7 bases between. CDR1 and CDR2 from the germline V gene are SGHVS and FNYEAQ. The CDR3 runs 13 residues. This CDR3 reads CASSFGGSYEQYF. The CDR3 nucleotides are TGTGCCAGCAGCTTTGGAGGTTCCTACGAGCAGTACTTC. Variable domain in full (rest from reference TRBV7-6 and TRBJ2-7): GAGVSQSPRYKVTKRGQDVALRCDPISGHVSLYWYRQALGQGPEFLTYFNYEAQQDKSGLPNDRFSAERPEGSISTLTIQRTEQRDSAMYRCASSFGGSYEQYFGPGTRLTVT.

This clonotype was detected a few times. CDR3 DNA: TGCAGTGCTAGTGCAGGGAAGGAGCAGTACTTC. Amino acid sequence: CSASAGKEQYF. This rearrangement joins TRBV20-1 to TRBJ2-7; TRBD1 might be the D (5 bases). The V gene lost 3 bases and the J gene lost 7 bases, with 10 bases spanning the gap. Germline CDR1 reads DFQATT; CDR2 reads SNEGSKA (reference sequence). The CDR3 is 11 amino acids.

This clonotype turned up a few times. The V and J genes are TRBV20-1 and TRBJ2-4; perhaps TRBD2 as D (5 bases). CDR3 size: 15 residues. CDR1 DFQATT and CDR2 SNEGSKA come from the germline V gene (reference sequence). Trimming took 2 bases from V and 0 from J, leaving 11 bases between them. CDR3 protein: CSARLPGIAKNIQYF. CDR3 in DNA: TGCAGTGCTAGACTCCCGGGAATAGCCAAAAACATTCAGTACTTC.

This clonotype has only a few counts. V usage is TRBV28 and J usage is TRBJ2-2; TRBD1 aligns across 8 bases. This CDR3 has 14 amino acids. The V and J ends lost 10 bases and 4 bases, in that order; junction bases with no gene match: 8. The germline CDR1 and CDR2 sequences are MDHEN and SYDVKM. CDR3 nucleotides: TGTGCCACCCTACAGGGGGTTCCCACCGGGGAGCTGTTTTTT. This encodes CATLQGVPTGELFF.